Presented here are 30 T cell receptor beta chains from one specimen sequenced in a study of blood T cell repertoires in COVID-19. Profiled with immunoSEQ multiplex PCR; TCRdb holds only in-frame clones, not every one. The sample comprises more than 80,000 clones, about 77% of which are singletons, and 16% rests with the top ten. The sample was peripheral blood. The receptors were gathered from a human donor in a cohort sampled during active COVID-19.

This clone showed up just a few times. V is TRBV7-9 and J is TRBJ2-7; 8 bases match TRBD1. Germline CDR1 SEHNR, CDR2 FQNEAQ (reference sequence). This CDR3 comprises 17 residues. Germline trimming cut 4 bases from V and 7 bases from J; bases unmatched to any gene: 18. CDR3 protein: CASSSTGRTGSLWEQYF. The CDR3 DNA reads TGTGCCAGCAGCTCTACAGGTCGGACAGGGAGTCTCTGGGAGCAGTACTTC. The whole variable domain, filled in from reference TRBV7-9 and TRBJ2-7, reads DTGVSQNPRHKITKRGQNVTFRCDPISEHNRLYWYRQTLGQGPEFLTYFQNEAQLEKSRLLSDRFSAERPKGSFSTLEIQRTEQGDSAMYLCASSSTGRTGSLWEQYFGPGTRLTVT.

The chain recombines TRBV3-1 (or the pseudogene TRBV3-2) with TRBJ1-3; TRBD1 matches at 8 bases. This CDR3 comprises 14 residues. Germline V gene sequence: CDR1 LGHDT, CDR2 YNNKEL (reference sequence). The V and J ends lost 4 bases and 4 bases, in that order; junction bases with no gene match: 3. The CDR3 is CASSLQGVGNTIYF. CDR3 coding DNA: TGTGCCAGCAGCCTACAGGGGGTCGGAAACACCATATATTTT.

This sequence joins TRBV30 and TRBJ2-3, with 8 bases matching TRBD2. This CDR3 has 14 amino acids. V trimming: 0 bases; J trimming: 7 bases; junction bases outside the gene matches: 6. Germline CDR1 reads GTSNPN; CDR2 reads SVGIG (reference sequence). The CDR3 DNA sequence: TGTGCCTGGAGTGTACGAGCGGGGGAATATACGCAGTATTTT. It encodes CAWSVRAGEYTQYF.

The chain employs TRBV18 and TRBJ2-7, with 7 nucleotides matching TRBD2. Germline V gene sequence: CDR1 KGHSH, CDR2 LQKENI. The length of the CDR3 is 16 residues. J lost 0 bases, V lost 1 base, and 6 bases had no gene match. The CDR3 sequence: CASSPRGASGSYEQYF. CDR3 DNA sequence: TGTGCCAGCTCACCACGTGGTGCTAGCGGCTCCTACGAGCAGTACTTC.

The rearrangement uses TRBV24-1 and TRBJ2-5; D ambiguous. V was pared by 3 bases and J by 2 bases, with 12 bases between. The germline CDR1 and CDR2 sequences are KGHDR and SFDVKD. The CDR3 extends over 15 amino acids. CDR3 sequence reads: CATSDPGGRQETQYF. The CDR3 DNA sequence: TGTGCCACCAGTGATCCTGGTGGTCGGCAAGAGACCCAGTACTTC.

The chain uses TRBV19 and TRBJ2-2; D might be TRBD2 (5 bases). Looked up from germline, CDR1 is LNHDA and CDR2 is SQIVND (reference sequence). The V end was cut by 3 bases, the J end by 13 bases, with 21 bases between. The CDR3 spans 15 residues. The CDR3 coding sequence is TGTGCCAGTAGTATGCGGGTGAACCAGCCTGAAGTGCTGTTTTTT. This gives the protein CASSMRVNQPEVLFF.

This clone was seen just once. The V gene is TRBV5-1, the J gene TRBJ2-3; 8 bases agree with TRBD1. Trimming took 5 bases from V and 0 from J; bases not matched to a gene: 5. The CDR3 is 15 residues long. Germline CDR1 and CDR2: SGHRS and YFSETQ. The CDR3 bases are TGCGCCAGCAGGCCCCGACAGGGGAGCACAGATACGCAGTATTTT. Translation gives CASRPRQGSTDTQYF.

This rearrangement joins TRBV4-1 to TRBJ1-2; TRBD1 might be the D (6 bases). V shed 1 base and J shed 8 bases, with 17 bases lying between them. Looked up from germline, CDR1 is MGHRA and CDR2 is YSYEKL. This CDR3 has 15 amino acids. The CDR3 is CASSQVGAVVGGYTF. The CDR3 DNA follows: TGCGCCAGCAGCCAAGTGGGGGCTGTCGTAGGAGGCTACACCTTC.

This chain links TRBV28 with TRBJ2-7, with TRBD1 identical over 9 bases. CDR1 and CDR2 from the germline V gene are MDHEN and SYDVKM. The ends lost 2 bases at V and 4 bases at J; junction bases unmatched: 3. The CDR3 sequence is 14 residues long. CDR3 nucleotide sequence: TGTGCCAGCAGTTTAACAGGGGGCGCTTACGAGCAGTACTTC. Its protein is CASSLTGGAYEQYF.

The chain links TRBV2 to TRBJ2-7, with D hard to call. The CDR3 is 13 residues long. The V and J ends lost 7 bases and 0 bases respectively, with 10 bases between them. Per germline, CDR1 SNHLY and CDR2 FYNNEI. DNA for the CDR3: TGTGCCAGCAAACCATCTAGCTCCTACGAGCAGTACTTC. Its translation: CASKPSSSYEQYF.

This rearrangement joins TRBV14 to TRBJ1-1, with D possibly matching TRBD1 (6 bases). Germline V gene data show CDR1 as SGHDN and CDR2 as FVKESK. The CDR3 spans 17 residues. Trimming cost V 4 bases and J 2 bases, with 20 bases left between them. The CDR3 protein is CASSLSQGARENTEAFF. CDR3 DNA: TGTGCCAGCAGCCTCTCACAGGGAGCGAGGGAAAACACTGAAGCTTTCTTT.

This chain joins TRBV28 and TRBJ1-2, with 7 bases identical to TRBD1. Looked up from germline, CDR1 is MDHEN and CDR2 is SYDVKM. CDR3 size: 12 residues. V lost 4 bases and J lost 6; bases outside the gene matches: 2. The CDR3 DNA reads as TGTGCCAGCAGTTCGACAGGGAATGGCTACACCTTC. It encodes CASSSTGNGYTF.

V and J are TRBV5-1 and TRBJ1-1; 12 bases match TRBD1. The germline CDR1 and CDR2 sequences are SGHRS and YFSETQ. The CDR3 length is 17 residues. V dropped 4 bases and J dropped 5; count of bases not matched to a gene: 12. The CDR3 region has the DNA TGCGCCAGCAGCATCGGGACAGGGGGCCCCGGGAGGACTGAAGCTTTCTTT. Protein: CASSIGTGGPGRTEAFF. The variable domain in full, with the rest retrieved from reference TRBV5-1 and TRBJ1-1, is KAGVTQTPRYLIKTRGQQVTLSCSPISGHRSVSWYQQTPGQGLQFLFEYFSETQRNKGNFPGRFSGRQFSNSRSEMNVSTLELGDSALYLCASSIGTGGPGRTEAFFGQGTRLTVV.

The chain combines TRBV2 with TRBJ2-7, with 8 bases identical to TRBD1. This CDR3 has 15 residues. V lost 2 bases, J lost 1 base, and 4 bases stayed unmatched. Germline V gives CDR1 SNHLY, CDR2 FYNNEI. The CDR3 loop is CASSERGQGSYEQYF. CDR3 in DNA: TGTGCCAGCAGTGAAAGAGGACAGGGTTCCTACGAGCAGTACTTC.

The chain is built from TRBV12-3 or TRBV12-4 and TRBJ1-1; no reliable D call. The CDR3 is 11 residues long. The germline V and J ends were trimmed by 2 bases and 11 bases, with 9 bases remaining between them. The DNA of the CDR3 is TGTGCCAGCAGTTTACGAAGGGAGGCTTTCTTT. This sequence encodes CASSLRREAFF.

This clone appeared once. The genes are TRBV19 and TRBJ1-5; a weak D match, TRBD1 (6 bases). Deletions cut 4 bases from V and 0 bases from J, with 13 bases between. This CDR3 region has 16 residues. Germline-derived CDR1 and CDR2 are LNHDA and SQIVND (reference sequence). CDR3 loop: CASSTYGTLSNQPQHF. The CDR3 nucleotides read TGTGCCAGTAGTACCTATGGGACACTTAGCAATCAGCCCCAGCATTTT.

V gene TRBV7-3 combines with J gene TRBJ2-1, with 9 nucleotides matching TRBD2. The CDR3 runs to 13 residues. The V gene end was trimmed by 4 bases and the J gene end by 10 bases; junction bases not matched to a gene: 5. The germline V gene encodes CDR1 SGHTA and CDR2 FQGTGA. The CDR3 loop reads CASSSGLAGEQFF. CDR3 DNA sequence: TGTGCCAGCAGCTCGGGACTAGCAGGGGAGCAGTTCTTC.

This clone was counted only a few times. The J gene is TRBJ2-1, the V gene TRBV28, with no clear D. This CDR3 comprises 13 residues. V was shortened by 4 bases and J by 15 bases, with 19 bases between the two germline ends. Per the germline V gene, CDR1 is MDHEN and CDR2 is SYDVKM. CDR3 sequence: CASSSLWSSSRFF. CDR3 DNA: TGTGCCAGCAGTTCCCTATGGAGCAGCAGCAGGTTCTTC.

Only one count was recorded for this clone. V usage is TRBV6-4 and J usage is TRBJ2-4; 13 nucleotides agree with TRBD2. Per germline, CDR1 MRHNA and CDR2 SNTAGT. The CDR3 is made up of 16 amino acids. Unmatched junction bases numbered 2, after V lost 6 bases and J lost 0 bases. The CDR3 DNA follows: TGTGCCAGCAGACTAGCGGGGGGGGGAGCCAAAAACATTCAGTACTTC. It encodes CASRLAGGGAKNIQYF.

The chain links TRBV10-3 to TRBJ2-3; 7 bases are shared with TRBD1. Germline V gene data show CDR1 as ENHRY and CDR2 as SYGVKD. CDR3 length: 13 amino acids. The V gene end was trimmed by 6 bases and the J gene end by 0 bases; junction bases not matched to a gene: 0. The CDR3 nucleotides are TGTGCCATCAGGGGACAGAGCACAGATACGCAGTATTTT. This gives the protein CAIRGQSTDTQYF.

The V gene is TRBV3-1 (or the pseudogene TRBV3-2), the J gene TRBJ1-2, with TRBD1 matching over 10 bases. The ends lost 1 base at V and 4 bases at J; junction bases unmatched: 3. CDR3 length: 15 amino acids. The germline V gene has CDR1 LGHDT and CDR2 YNNKEL (reference sequence). DNA of the CDR3: TGTGCCAGCAGCCAAGGACAGGGGGCGGCCTATGGCTACACCTTC. Translating it yields CASSQGQGAAYGYTF.

V is TRBV27 and J is TRBJ2-3, with D hard to call. In germline, CDR1 is MNHEY, CDR2 SMNVEV (reference sequence). Trimming cost V 6 bases and J 6 bases, with 19 bases left between them. This CDR3 has 15 amino acids. For the CDR3, the DNA is TGTGCCAGCAGCATAAGTCCCGGCGGAGTGGATACGCAGTATTTT. It translates to CASSISPGGVDTQYF.

The chain joins TRBV28 to TRBJ2-2, with D maybe TRBD2 (6 bases). The germline V gene encodes CDR1 MDHEN and CDR2 SYDVKM. This CDR3 has 16 residues. Deletions cut 1 base from V and 0 bases from J, with 9 bases between. The CDR3 is CASSLYGGPNTGELFF. The DNA of the CDR3 is TGTGCCAGCAGTTTATACGGAGGGCCGAACACCGGGGAGCTGTTTTTT.

The chain links TRBV5-1 to TRBJ2-5; a possible D gene is TRBD2 (5 bases). Trimming cost V 7 bases and J 1 base, with 8 bases left between them. The germline gives CDR1 SGHRS, CDR2 YFSETQ. The CDR3 contains 12 residues. The CDR3 here is CASRTSQETQYF. CDR3 coding DNA: TGCGCCAGCCGGACTTCCCAAGAGACCCAGTACTTC.

Ten or more counts support this clone. The chain has TRBV6-1 and TRBJ2-2, with TRBD1 as a possible D gene (7 bases). In germline, CDR1 is MNHNS, CDR2 SASEGT. The CDR3 is 15 amino acids. The ends were cut back, 3 bases at V and 3 bases at J, with 11 bases in the middle. The CDR3 DNA follows: TGTGCCAGCAGTGAGACAGGGACTTACACCGGGGAGCTGTTTTTT. Translated, it gives CASSETGTYTGELFF.

This chain links TRBV28 with TRBJ2-1; D call uncertain. CDR1 is MDHEN, CDR2 SYDVKM, per germline. V was trimmed by 3 bases and J by 2 bases, leaving 11 bases between them. CDR3 length equals 15 residues. Here the CDR3 reads CASSFRPIAYNEQFF. The CDR3 DNA reads TGTGCCAGCAGTTTCCGTCCGATAGCCTACAATGAGCAGTTCTTC. The complete variable domain, with remaining parts taken from reference TRBV28 and TRBJ2-1, reads DVKVTQSSRYLVKRTGEKVFLECVQDMDHENMFWYRQDPGLGLRLIYFSYDVKMKEKGDIPEGYSVSREKKERFSLILESASTNQTSMYLCASSFRPIAYNEQFFGPGTRLTVL.

The chain is built from TRBV9 and TRBJ2-3; D gene ambiguous. The ends were cut back, 2 bases at V and 2 bases at J, with 12 bases in the middle. Looked up from germline, CDR1 is SGDLS and CDR2 is YYNGEE. The CDR3 is made up of 15 amino acids. This CDR3 reads CASSVLTGNTDTQYF. CDR3 nucleotides: TGTGCCAGCAGCGTCTTGACTGGTAACACAGATACGCAGTATTTT.

The V call is TRBV4-1, the J call TRBJ2-3; no reliable D call. The CDR3 loop spans 14 amino acids. V dropped 4 bases and J dropped 2 bases, with 10 bases sitting between them. The germline V gene has CDR1 MGHRA and CDR2 YSYEKL. In DNA, the CDR3 is TGCGCCAGCAGCCCAGACTCCTACACAGATACGCAGTATTTT. This translates into CASSPDSYTDTQYF.

This clone was observed a single time. The V gene is TRBV10-3, the J gene TRBJ1-6; 9 bases map to TRBD1. V gave up 6 bases and J gave up 7 bases; unmatched junction bases: 7. Germline assignment: CDR1 ENHRY and CDR2 SYGVKD. This CDR3 is 15 amino acids long. The chain's CDR3 is CAIRQGTGMNSPLHF. CDR3 DNA sequence: TGTGCCATCAGACAGGGGACAGGGATGAATTCACCCCTCCACTTT.

The V gene is TRBV2, the J gene TRBJ1-5; 9 bases map to TRBD1. V lost 6 bases, J lost 1 base, and 7 bases stayed unmatched. The CDR3 has 16 residues. Germline V CDR1 and CDR2: SNHLY, FYNNEI. Here the CDR3 DNA reads TGTGCCAGCAGGGGACAGGGAGGAAGAAGCAATCAGCCCCAGCATTTT. It encodes CASRGQGGRSNQPQHF.